This T cell receptor (beta chain) was observed in a study of blood T cell repertoires in COVID-19. Study-wide context: Some COVID-19 samples were acute and others convalescent; all came from the United States, Italy and Spain. In each case, the material was cDNA or gDNA derived from T cells, B-cell-depleted T cells, or PBMCs.

The V segment lost 2 bases and the J segment 8 bases; nucleotides outside the gene matches: 9. The germline V gene encodes CDR1 KGHSH and CDR2 LQKENI. The CDR3 contains 16 residues. In the study's own analysis: Scientists estimated how many nucleated cells there were by amplifying reference gene primers. Assay: immunoSEQ multiplex PCR; the TCRdb copy retains only in-frame clones and omits some. That table supplies the V and J calls and clone size; D and trimming were determined from the DNA. The profile shows roughly 150,000 clones, around nine tenths of them singletons. This clonotype was sampled from a woman aged 70-85 years with acute or convalescent COVID-19. Sequenced: peripheral blood. The chain employs TRBV18 and TRBJ2-2; the match to TRBD1 covers 9 bases. The CDR3 is CASSPLTGGQGGELFF. The CDR3, as DNA: TGTGCCAGCTCACCATTGACAGGGGGACAAGGAGGGGAGCTGTTTTTT.